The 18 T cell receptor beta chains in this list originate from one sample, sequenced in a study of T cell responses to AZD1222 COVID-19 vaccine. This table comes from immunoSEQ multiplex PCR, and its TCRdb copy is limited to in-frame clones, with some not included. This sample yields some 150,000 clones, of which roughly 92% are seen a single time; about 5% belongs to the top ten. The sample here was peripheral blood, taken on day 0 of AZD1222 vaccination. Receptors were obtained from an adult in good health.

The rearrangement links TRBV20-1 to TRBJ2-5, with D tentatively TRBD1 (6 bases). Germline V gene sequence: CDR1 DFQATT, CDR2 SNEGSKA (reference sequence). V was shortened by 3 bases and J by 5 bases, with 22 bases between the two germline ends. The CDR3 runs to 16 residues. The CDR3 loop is CSASRPGHSLGETQYF. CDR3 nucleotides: TGCAGTGCTAGTCGGCCGGGACACTCCCTGGGGGAGACCCAGTACTTC.

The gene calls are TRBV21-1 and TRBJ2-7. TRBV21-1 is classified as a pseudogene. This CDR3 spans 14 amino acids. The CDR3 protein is CASSKAPTKYEQYF. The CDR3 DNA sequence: TGTGCCAGCAGCAAAGCCCCGACCAAATACGAGCAGTACTTC.

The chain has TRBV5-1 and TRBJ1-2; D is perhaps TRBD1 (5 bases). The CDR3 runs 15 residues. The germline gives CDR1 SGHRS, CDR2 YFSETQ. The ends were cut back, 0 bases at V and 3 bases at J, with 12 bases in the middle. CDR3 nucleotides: TGCGCCAGCAGCTTGGTGCCGGGGCTTGACTATGGCTACACCTTC. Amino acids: CASSLVPGLDYGYTF.

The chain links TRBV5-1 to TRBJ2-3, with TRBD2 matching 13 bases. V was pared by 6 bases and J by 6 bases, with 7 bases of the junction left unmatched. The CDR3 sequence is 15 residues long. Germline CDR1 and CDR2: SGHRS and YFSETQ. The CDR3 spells CASTLLAGGPDTQYF. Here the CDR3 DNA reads TGCGCCAGCACCCTACTAGCGGGAGGGCCGGATACGCAGTATTTT.

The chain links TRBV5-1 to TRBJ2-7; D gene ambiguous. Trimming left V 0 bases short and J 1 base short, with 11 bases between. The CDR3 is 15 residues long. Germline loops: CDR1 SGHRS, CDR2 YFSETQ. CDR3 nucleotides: TGCGCCAGCAGCTTGGGATCTGCAGGTTCCTACGAGCAGTACTTC. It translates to CASSLGSAGSYEQYF.

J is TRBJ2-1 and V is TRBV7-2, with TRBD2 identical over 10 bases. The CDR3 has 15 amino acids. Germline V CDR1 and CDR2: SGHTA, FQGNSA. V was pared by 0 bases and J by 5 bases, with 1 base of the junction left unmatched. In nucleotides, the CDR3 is TGTGCCAGCAGCTTAGCACTAGCGGGACACAATGAGCAGTTCTTC. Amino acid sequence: CASSLALAGHNEQFF.

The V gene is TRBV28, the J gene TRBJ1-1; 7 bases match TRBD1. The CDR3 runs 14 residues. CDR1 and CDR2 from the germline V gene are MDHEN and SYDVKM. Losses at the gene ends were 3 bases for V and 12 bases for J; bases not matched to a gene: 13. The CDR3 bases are TGTGCCAGCAGTTTCGACGACAGGGCGGTCCGAACTTTCTTT. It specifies CASSFDDRAVRTFF.

The CDR3 reads CASSLVPASGELFF. CDR3 in DNA: TGTGCCAGCAGCTTGGTTCCTGCGTCCGGGGAGCTGTTTTTT. This chain connects TRBV5-6 to TRBJ2-2; D is unresolved. In germline, CDR1 is SGHDT, CDR2 YYEEEE. Trimming removed 0 bases from V and 6 bases from J, with 9 bases in between. The CDR3 is 14 residues long.

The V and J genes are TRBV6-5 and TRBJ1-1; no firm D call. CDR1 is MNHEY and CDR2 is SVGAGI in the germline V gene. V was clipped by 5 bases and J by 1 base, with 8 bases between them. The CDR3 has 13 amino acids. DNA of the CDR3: TGTGCCAGCAGTCATACACGGAACACTGAAGCTTTCTTT. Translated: CASSHTRNTEAFF.

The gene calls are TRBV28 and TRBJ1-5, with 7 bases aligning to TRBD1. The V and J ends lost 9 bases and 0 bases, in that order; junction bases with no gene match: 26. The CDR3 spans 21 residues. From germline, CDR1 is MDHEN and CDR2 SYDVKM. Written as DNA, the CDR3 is TGTGCCAGACAGTTTACGGACAGGCGGTCCCCGGATTCATTTAGCAATCAGCCCCAGCATTTT. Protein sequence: CARQFTDRRSPDSFSNQPQHF. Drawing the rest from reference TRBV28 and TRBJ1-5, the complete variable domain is DVKVTQSSRYLVKRTGEKVFLECVQDMDHENMFWYRQDPGLGLRLIYFSYDVKMKEKGDIPEGYSVSREKKERFSLILESASTNQTSMYLCARQFTDRRSPDSFSNQPQHFGDGTRLSIL.

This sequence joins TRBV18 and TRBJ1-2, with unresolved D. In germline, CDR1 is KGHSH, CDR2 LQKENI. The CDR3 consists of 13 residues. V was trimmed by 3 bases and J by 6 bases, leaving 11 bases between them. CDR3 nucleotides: TGTGCCAGCTCACCCGGGAGGGAGCATGGCTACACCTTC. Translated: CASSPGREHGYTF.

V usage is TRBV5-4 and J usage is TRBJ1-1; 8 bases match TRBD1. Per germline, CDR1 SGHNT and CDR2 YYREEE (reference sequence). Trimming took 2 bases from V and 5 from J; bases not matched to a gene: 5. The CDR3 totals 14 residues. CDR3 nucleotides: TGTGCCAGCAGCTTCCGGGACAGGATGACTGAAGCTTTCTTT. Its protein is CASSFRDRMTEAFF.

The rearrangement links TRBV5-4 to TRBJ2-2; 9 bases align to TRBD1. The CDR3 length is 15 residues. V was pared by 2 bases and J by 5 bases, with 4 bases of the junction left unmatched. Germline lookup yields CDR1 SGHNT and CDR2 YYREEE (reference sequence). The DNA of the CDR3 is TGTGCCAGCAGCTTTGGGACAGGGAGGACCGGGGAGCTGTTTTTT. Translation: CASSFGTGRTGELFF.

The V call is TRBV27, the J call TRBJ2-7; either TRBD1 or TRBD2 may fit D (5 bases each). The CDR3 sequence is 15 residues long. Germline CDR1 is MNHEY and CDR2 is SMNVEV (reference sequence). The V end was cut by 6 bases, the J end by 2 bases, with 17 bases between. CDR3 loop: CASSYYRDRAYEQYF. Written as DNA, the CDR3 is TGTGCCAGCAGCTACTACCGGGACCGAGCCTACGAGCAGTACTTC.

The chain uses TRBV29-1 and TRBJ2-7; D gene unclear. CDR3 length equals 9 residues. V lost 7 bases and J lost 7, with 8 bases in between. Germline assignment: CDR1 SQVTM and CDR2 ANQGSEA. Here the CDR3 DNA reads TGCAGCGCCCCTCAAGAGCAGTACTTC. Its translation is CSAPQEQYF.

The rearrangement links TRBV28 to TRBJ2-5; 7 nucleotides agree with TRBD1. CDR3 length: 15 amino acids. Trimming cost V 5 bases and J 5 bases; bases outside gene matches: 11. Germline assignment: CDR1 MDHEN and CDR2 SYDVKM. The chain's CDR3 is CASSLRGTDVETQYF. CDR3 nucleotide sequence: TGTGCCAGCAGTCTAAGGGGGACAGACGTTGAGACCCAGTACTTC.

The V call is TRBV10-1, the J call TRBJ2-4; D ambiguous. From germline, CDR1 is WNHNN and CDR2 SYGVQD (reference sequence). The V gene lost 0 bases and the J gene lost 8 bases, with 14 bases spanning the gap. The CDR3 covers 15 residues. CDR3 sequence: CASSESRRGRDIQYF. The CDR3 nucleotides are TGCGCCAGCAGTGAGTCCCGCAGAGGCCGGGACATTCAGTACTTC.

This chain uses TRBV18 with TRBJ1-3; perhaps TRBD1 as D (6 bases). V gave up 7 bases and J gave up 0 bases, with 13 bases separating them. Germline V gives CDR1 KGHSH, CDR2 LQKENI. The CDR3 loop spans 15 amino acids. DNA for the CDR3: TGTGCCAGCTTCCTACAGGGTGGCTCTGGAAACACCATATATTTT. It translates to CASFLQGGSGNTIYF. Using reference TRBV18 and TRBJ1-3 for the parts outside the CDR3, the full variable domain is NAGVMQNPRHLVRRRGQEARLRCSPMKGHSHVYWYRQLPEEGLKFMVYLQKENIIDESGMPKERFSAEFPKEGPSILRIQQVVRGDSAAYFCASFLQGGSGNTIYFGEGSWLTVV.